Below, 21 T cell receptor beta chains from the same sample are listed, as sequenced in a study of T cell repertoires in cytomegalovirus infection. Antigens of these TCRs are unknown. TCRdb analysed the reads with MiXCR anew, one entry per CDR3 protein. The sample consists of some 940,000 distinct CDR3 sequences, around 31% of them appearing once. The sample consisted of cultured CD8+ T cells from PBMCs, taken from culture after CMV antigen stimulation. These receptors all stem from a human donor in good health (CMV status not recorded). Some clones in this sample may be carry-over from other donors' samples.

The chain joins TRBV27 to TRBJ2-3; 11 bases are a match to TRBD1. Germline CDR1 MNHEY, CDR2 SMNVEV (reference sequence). This CDR3 has 17 residues. The V and J ends lost 4 bases and 3 bases, in that order; junction bases with no gene match: 9. This chain's CDR3 is CASSSILGQGVTDTQYF. CDR3 nucleotides: TGTGCCAGCAGTTCTATCTTGGGACAGGGGGTGACAGATACGCAGTATTTT.

This clonotype was seen a handful of times. This chain connects TRBV2 to TRBJ2-5; unclear D gene. This CDR3 region has 17 residues. Germline-derived CDR1 and CDR2 are SNHLY and FYNNEI. V was pared by 7 bases and J by 4 bases, with 25 bases between. The CDR3 sequence is CASTRPQSRPGPETQYF. DNA for the CDR3: TGTGCCAGCACAAGACCCCAGTCTAGACCTGGACCAGAGACCCAGTACTTC.

This clonotype was seen a few times. The rearrangement links TRBV4-2 to TRBJ2-1; perhaps D is TRBD1 or TRBD2 (5 bases each). The germline CDR1 and CDR2 sequences are LGHNA and YNFKEQ. This CDR3 has 15 residues. Trimming stripped 4 bases from V and 4 bases from J, with 14 bases between. DNA of the CDR3: TGTGCCAGCAGCCTTCGGGACCAGGTATACAATGAGCAGTTCTTC. This translates into CASSLRDQVYNEQFF.

V and J are TRBV20-1 and TRBJ1-5; the D gene is possibly TRBD1 (6 bases). This CDR3 comprises 15 residues. Germline CDR1 and CDR2: DFQATT and SNEGSKA (reference sequence). Trimming removed 2 bases at V and 0 bases at J, with 11 bases between. DNA for the CDR3: TGCAGTGCTAGATGGACAGCCGATAGCAATCAGCCCCAGCATTTT. Its translation: CSARWTADSNQPQHF.

This clonotype was observed at least ten times. The chain employs TRBV7-2 and TRBJ2-1, with 7 positions matching TRBD2. V trimming: 3 bases; J trimming: 7 bases; junction bases outside the gene matches: 9. Germline V CDR1 and CDR2: SGHTA, FQGNSA. This CDR3 has 15 amino acids. The chain's CDR3 is CASSFGLAVYNEQFF. The DNA for the CDR3 is TGTGCCAGCAGCTTCGGGCTAGCGGTTTATAATGAGCAGTTCTTC.

This sequence joins TRBV7-6 and TRBJ1-2, with 9 bases that match TRBD1. V lost 5 bases and J lost 1; bases outside the gene matches: 8. The germline gives CDR1 SGHVS, CDR2 FNYEAQ. This CDR3 is built from 16 residues. The chain's CDR3 is CASSPAGTGINYGYTF. The CDR3 nucleotides are TGTGCCAGCAGCCCCGCCGGGACAGGGATTAACTATGGCTACACCTTC. Together with reference TRBV7-6 and TRBJ1-2, the CDR3 gives the full variable domain: GAGVSQSPRYKVTKRGQDVALRCDPISGHVSLYWYRQALGQGPEFLTYFNYEAQQDKSGLPNDRFSAERPEGSISTLTIQRTEQRDSAMYRCASSPAGTGINYGYTFGSGTRLTVV.

The chain recombines TRBV6-1 with TRBJ1-2; D is ambiguous. The CDR3 has 14 residues. Trimming stripped 3 bases from V and 5 bases from J, with 13 bases between. The germline V gene has CDR1 MNHNS and CDR2 SASEGT. The CDR3 here is CASSDPTGQYGYTF. The CDR3 DNA follows: TGTGCCAGCAGTGACCCGACCGGGCAGTATGGCTACACCTTC.

This clonotype has only a few counts. The genes are TRBV6-8 and TRBJ1-5; D not certain. The CDR3 has 16 residues. CDR1 and CDR2 (germline): MNHGY, SAAAGT. Between the trimmed V and J ends, which lost 0 bases and 6 bases, there was a span of 15 bases. The CDR3 here is CASSYSVPGEGQPQHF. The CDR3 DNA sequence: TGTGCCAGCAGTTACTCTGTTCCCGGGGAGGGTCAGCCCCAGCATTTT.

The chain links TRBV7-9 to TRBJ1-4; D is ambiguous. The CDR3 covers 16 residues. Trimming shortened V by 7 bases and J by 0 bases, and 15 bases separated the two germline ends. Germline lookup yields CDR1 SEHNR and CDR2 FQNEAQ (reference sequence). The chain's CDR3 is CASKDVTYATNEKLFF. CDR3 in DNA: TGTGCCAGCAAAGACGTTACGTACGCAACTAATGAAAAACTGTTTTTT.

The chain uses TRBV11-2 and TRBJ1-2; D is perhaps TRBD1 (5 bases). Trimming removed 8 bases at V and 4 bases at J, with 14 bases between. The CDR3 totals 13 residues. Per germline, CDR1 SGHAT and CDR2 FQNNGV. The CDR3 reads CASSRTTAYGYTF. CDR3 coding DNA: TGTGCCAGCTCGCGGACAACCGCCTATGGCTACACCTTC.

The chain combines TRBV14 with TRBJ2-5, with D possibly TRBD1 on 6 matching bases. Germline lookup yields CDR1 SGHDN and CDR2 FVKESK. The V end lost 4 bases, the J end lost 4 bases, and 16 bases lay between the germline ends. This CDR3 spans 15 amino acids. CDR3 amino acids: CASSRQKTGIETQYF. The CDR3 DNA follows: TGTGCCAGCAGCCGCCAGAAAACAGGGATAGAGACCCAGTACTTC.

Details on this clonotype: With a much larger clone just one base away, this may be a read error. V gene TRBV7-9 combines with J gene TRBJ2-7; no definite D call. V lost 7 bases and J lost 3, with 7 bases in between. The germline V gene encodes CDR1 SEHNR and CDR2 FQNEAQ (reference sequence). The length of the CDR3 is 11 residues. In DNA, the CDR3 is TGTGCCAGCAACCCAAACTACGAGCAGTACTTC. Translating it yields CASNPNYEQYF.

This chain joins TRBV19 and TRBJ1-5, with D perhaps matching TRBD1 (5 bases). The germline V and J ends were trimmed by 9 bases and 6 bases, with 15 bases remaining between them. The CDR3 is 13 residues long. Looked up from germline, CDR1 is LNHDA and CDR2 is SQIVND (reference sequence). The CDR3 coding sequence is TGTGCCAGCCAGGGCCGAACCGGTCAGCCCCAGCATTTT. Its translation: CASQGRTGQPQHF. Full variable domain (remainder filled in from reference TRBV19 and TRBJ1-5): DGGITQSPKYLFRKEGQNVTLSCEQNLNHDAMYWYRQDPGQGLRLIYYSQIVNDFQKGDIAEGYSVSREKKESFPLTVTSAQKNPTAFYLCASQGRTGQPQHFGDGTRLSIL.

This clonotype came up a few times. This chain links TRBV19 with TRBJ1-2, with 11 positions matching TRBD1. CDR1 and CDR2 from the germline V gene are LNHDA and SQIVND (reference sequence). The ends lost 10 bases at V and 6 bases at J; junction bases unmatched: 7. This CDR3 is 13 amino acids long. CDR3 protein: CAIQDRGLDGYTF. The CDR3 DNA sequence: TGTGCCATTCAGGACAGGGGGCTCGATGGCTACACCTTC.

This clonotype was seen a few times. V and J are TRBV29-1 and TRBJ2-3; D is unresolved. Trimming shortened V by 2 bases and J by 3 bases, and 0 bases separated the two germline ends. CDR1 is SQVTM, CDR2 ANQGSEA, per germline. This CDR3 contains 10 residues. The CDR3 is CSVETDTQYF. DNA for the CDR3: TGCAGCGTTGAAACAGATACGCAGTATTTT.

The rearrangement joins TRBV28 to TRBJ2-7; 9 nucleotides match TRBD2. Germline trimming cut 3 bases from V and 3 bases from J; bases unmatched to any gene: 9. Looked up from germline, CDR1 is MDHEN and CDR2 is SYDVKM. The CDR3 runs to 16 residues. The CDR3 sequence is CASSFFTAGGLYEQYV. CDR3 coding DNA: TGTGCCAGCAGTTTCTTCACGGCGGGGGGGCTCTACGAGCAGTACGTC.

This clonotype was counted a few times. This chain joins TRBV6-2 or TRBV6-3 and TRBJ2-1, with no clear D. The CDR3 consists of 13 residues. The V end was cut by 2 bases, the J end by 7 bases, with 9 bases between. Germline CDR1 reads MNHEY; CDR2 reads SVGEGT. The CDR3 DNA sequence: TGTGCCAGCAGTTACGGACCCTGGAATGAGCAGTTCTTC. This sequence encodes CASSYGPWNEQFF.

The rearrangement uses TRBV6-5 and TRBJ1-6; D gene unclear. This CDR3 is built from 14 residues. The V gene's germline CDR1 is MNHEY and CDR2 SVGAGI. With 6 bases removed from V and 9 bases from J, the gap between germline ends came to 15 bases. The CDR3 loop reads CASSPISPFSPLHF. CDR3 sequence (DNA): TGTGCCAGCAGCCCCATATCCCCCTTTTCACCCCTCCACTTT.

V usage is TRBV6-6 and J usage is TRBJ2-1; the match to TRBD2 covers 13 bases. CDR1 MNHNY and CDR2 SVGAGI come from the germline V gene (reference sequence). V dropped 7 bases and J dropped 6; count of bases not matched to a gene: 6. The CDR3 consists of 15 residues. CDR3: CASKETSGGTNEQFF. In DNA form, the CDR3 reads TGTGCCAGCAAAGAGACTAGCGGGGGGACCAATGAGCAGTTCTTC.

V and J are TRBV28 and TRBJ1-5, with D tentatively TRBD1 (6 bases). V was shortened by 6 bases and J by 2 bases, with 14 bases between the two germline ends. The CDR3 covers 15 residues. From germline, CDR1 is MDHEN and CDR2 SYDVKM. The DNA for the CDR3 is TGTGCCAGCAGGAGATCGACAGGCCGCAATCAGCCCCAGCATTTT. This gives the protein CASRRSTGRNQPQHF. Together with reference TRBV28 and TRBJ1-5, the CDR3 gives the full variable domain: DVKVTQSSRYLVKRTGEKVFLECVQDMDHENMFWYRQDPGLGLRLIYFSYDVKMKEKGDIPEGYSVSREKKERFSLILESASTNQTSMYLCASRRSTGRNQPQHFGDGTRLSIL.

The chain joins TRBV4-1 to TRBJ1-1; 8 nucleotides line up with TRBD1. CDR3 length: 14 residues. Germline V gene sequence: CDR1 MGHRA, CDR2 YSYEKL. The J segment lost 2 bases and the V segment lost 3 bases, leaving 2 bases of the junction unmatched. Written as DNA, the CDR3 is TGCGCCAGCAGCCAGGGACAGGCCAACACTGAAGCTTTCTTT. Its protein product is CASSQGQANTEAFF.